This T cell receptor beta chain was recovered during a study of control samples from healthy donors and cancer patients. The CDR3 loop spans 17 amino acids. V lost 5 bases, J lost 1 base, and 8 bases stayed unmatched. CDR1 is SEHNR, CDR2 FQNEAQ, per germline (reference sequence). Generated by immunoSEQ multiplex PCR, the TCRdb table keeps only in-frame clones and is missing some. The sample comprises approximately 110,000 clones, around 89% of which are singletons, and approximately 15% rests with the top ten. Specimen: blood. The chain is built from TRBV7-9 and TRBJ2-1; 10 bases match TRBD2. This TCR was recovered from a woman in her forties or fifties in good health. The CDR3 sequence: CASSLIAGGRSYNEQFF. Here the CDR3 DNA reads TGTGCCAGCAGCCTGATAGCGGGAGGTAGGTCCTACAATGAGCAGTTCTTC.